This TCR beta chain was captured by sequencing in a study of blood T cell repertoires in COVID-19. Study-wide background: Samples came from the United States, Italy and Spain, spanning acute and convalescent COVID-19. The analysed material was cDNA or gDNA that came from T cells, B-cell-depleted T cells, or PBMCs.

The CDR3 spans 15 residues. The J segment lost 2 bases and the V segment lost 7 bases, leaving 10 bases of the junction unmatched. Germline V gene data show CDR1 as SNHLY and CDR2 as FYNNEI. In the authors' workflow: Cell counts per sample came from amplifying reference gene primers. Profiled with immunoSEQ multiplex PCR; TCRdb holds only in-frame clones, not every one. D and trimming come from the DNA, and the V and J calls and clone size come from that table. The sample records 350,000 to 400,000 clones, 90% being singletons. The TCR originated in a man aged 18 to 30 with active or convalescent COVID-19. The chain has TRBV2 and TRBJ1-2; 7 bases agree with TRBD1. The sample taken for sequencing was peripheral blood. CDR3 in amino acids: CASIVNRGRNYGYTF. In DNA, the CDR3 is TGTGCCAGCATAGTGAACAGGGGAAGGAACTATGGCTACACCTTC.